This paragraph covers one T cell receptor beta chain sequence. These data originate in a study of blood T cell repertoires in COVID-19. TCRdb's copy holds only in-frame clones and misses some; the assay was immunoSEQ multiplex PCR. The sample consists of 50,000 to 70,000 clones, around 90% of them appearing once. Germline CDR1 and CDR2: SGDLS and YYNGEE. CDR3 length: 16 residues. The V gene lost 0 bases and the J gene lost 4 bases, with 11 bases spanning the gap. This TCR was sampled from a human donor with active COVID-19. The donor label of this sample is uncertain. The sequenced sample consisted of peripheral blood. The chain recombines TRBV9 with TRBJ1-6; a possible D gene is TRBD1 (5 bases). The CDR3: CASSVGVEGYNSPLHF. The CDR3 nucleotides are TGTGCCAGCAGCGTAGGAGTGGAGGGGTATAATTCACCCCTCCACTTT.